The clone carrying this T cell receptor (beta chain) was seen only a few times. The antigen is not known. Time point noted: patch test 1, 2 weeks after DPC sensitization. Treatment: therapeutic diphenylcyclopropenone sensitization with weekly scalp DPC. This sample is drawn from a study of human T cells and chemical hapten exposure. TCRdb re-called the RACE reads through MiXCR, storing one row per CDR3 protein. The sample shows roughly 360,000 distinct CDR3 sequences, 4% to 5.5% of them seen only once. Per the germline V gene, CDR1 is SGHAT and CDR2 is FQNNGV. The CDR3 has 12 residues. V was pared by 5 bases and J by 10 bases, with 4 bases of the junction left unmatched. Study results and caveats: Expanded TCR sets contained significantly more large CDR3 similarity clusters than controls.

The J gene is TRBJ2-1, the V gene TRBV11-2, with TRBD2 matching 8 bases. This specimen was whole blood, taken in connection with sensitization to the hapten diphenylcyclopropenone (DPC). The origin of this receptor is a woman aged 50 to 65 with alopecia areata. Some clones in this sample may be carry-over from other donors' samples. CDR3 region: CASSPGGLEQFF. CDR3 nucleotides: TGTGCCAGCAGCCCGGGGGGGCTAGAGCAGTTCTTC.